This is a list of T cell receptor beta chains from one sample in a study of circulating and synovial CD4+ cells in juvenile arthritis. The table came from immunoSEQ multiplex PCR; TCRdb's copy has only in-frame clones and leaves some out. The top ten clones hold 0.15% to 0.2% of a sample with fewer than 40,000 clones, nearly 97% of them seen once. Specimen: CD4+ T cells from blood. Receptors originate from a human donor with juvenile idiopathic arthritis. CDR3s include the opening cysteine and the closing phenylalanine or tryptophan. Each record gives: V gene, clone size, D gene, J gene, CDR3 protein, CDR3 DNA. A D gene is named only where the DNA matches it firmly. Expanded clones are given a class, and other clones once, few, many or no size at all.

V: TRBV7-8; size: .; D: .; J: TRBJ1-5; CDR3: CASTVRGGQFSNQPQHF; DNA: TGTGCCAGCACCGTTCGGGGGGGACAATTTAGCAATCAGCCCCAGCATTTT
V: TRBV7-9; size: .; D: TRBD2; J: TRBJ2-1; CDR3: CASSSFRGGGNEQFF; DNA: TGTGCCAGCAGCTCCTTCCGGGGGGGTGGCAATGAGCAGTTCTTC
V: TRBV5-4; size: once; D: TRBD1; J: TRBJ2-5; CDR3: CASSIGTGRETQYF; DNA: TGTGCCAGCAGCATAGGGACAGGGAGGGAGACCCAGTACTTC
V: TRBV27; size: once; D: TRBD1; J: TRBJ1-3; CDR3: CASSLTGGVSGNTIYF; DNA: TGTGCCAGCAGCCTTACAGGGGGCGTCTCTGGAAACACCATATATTTT
V: TRBV2; size: .; D: .; J: TRBJ2-2; CDR3: CASSGIQARTGELFF; DNA: TGTGCCAGCAGTGGGATACAGGCACGCACCGGGGAGCTGTTTTTT
V: TRBV11-2; size: .; D: TRBD1; J: TRBJ2-2; CDR3: CASSRDRGTGELFF; DNA: TGTGCCAGCAGCCGGGACAGGGGCACCGGGGAGCTGTTTTTT
V: TRBV27; size: .; D: .; J: TRBJ1-4; CDR3: CASGERTGFPNEKLFF; DNA: TGTGCCAGCGGAGAACGTACAGGGTTTCCTAATGAAAAACTGTTTTTT
V: TRBV6-6; size: .; D: TRBD1; J: TRBJ1-6; CDR3: CASSYSDRVTPLHF; DNA: TGTGCCAGCAGTTACTCGGACAGGGTAACACCCCTCCACTTT
V: TRBV21-1; size: .; D: .; J: TRBJ2-3; CDR3: CASSVAGVPSVPDTQYF; DNA: TGTGCCAGCAGCGTAGCGGGGGTCCCCTCTGTTCCAGATACGCAGTATTTT
V: TRBV7-2; size: .; D: TRBD2; J: TRBJ2-7; CDR3: CASSLTGLAGVTAYEQYF; DNA: TGTGCCAGCAGCTTAACGGGACTAGCGGGGGTTACAGCCTACGAGCAGTACTTC
V: TRBV7-3; size: .; D: .; J: TRBJ2-1; CDR3: CASSSFSSHEQFF; DNA: TGTGCCAGCAGTTCCTTTTCGAGTCATGAGCAGTTCTTC
V: TRBV18; size: once; D: TRBD2; J: TRBJ2-1; CDR3: CASSPATSGADEQFF; DNA: TGTGCCAGCTCACCGGCGACTAGCGGGGCTGATGAGCAGTTCTTC
V: TRBV18; size: .; D: TRBD2; J: TRBJ2-1; CDR3: CASSLNSGSSYNEQFF; DNA: TGTGCCAGCTCACTCAATAGCGGGAGCTCCTACAATGAGCAGTTCTTC
V: TRBV28; size: .; D: .; J: TRBJ2-7; CDR3: CASSLRNPYEQYF; DNA: TGTGCCAGCTCCCTCAGAAACCCCTACGAGCAGTACTTC
V: TRBV2; size: .; D: TRBD1; J: TRBJ2-3; CDR3: CASRRPDRVLPDTQYF; DNA: TGTGCCAGCAGACGTCCGGACAGGGTTCTTCCAGATACGCAGTATTTT
V: TRBV28; size: .; D: .; J: TRBJ2-5; CDR3: CASSFPLGLIAVKETQYF; DNA: TGTGCCAGCAGCTTCCCCCTGGGGCTAATAGCGGTGAAAGAGACCCAGTACTTC
V: TRBV4-1; size: .; D: TRBD2; J: TRBJ2-1; CDR3: CASSHFKRLADSYNEQFF; DNA: TGCGCCAGCAGCCATTTTAAACGACTAGCGGATTCCTACAATGAGCAGTTCTTC
V: TRBV7-8; size: .; D: .; J: TRBJ2-1; CDR3: CASSASGGTTYNEQFF; DNA: TGTGCCAGCAGCGCTAGCGGAGGGACAACCTACAATGAGCAGTTCTTC
V: TRBV10-3; size: .; D: TRBD2; J: TRBJ2-7; CDR3: CAISGTSGRTPTPYEQYF; DNA: TGTGCCATCAGTGGGACTAGCGGGAGGACTCCAACACCCTACGAGCAGTACTTC
V: TRBV10-3; size: .; D: TRBD1; J: TRBJ2-7; CDR3: CAISEPNRQGLNEQYF; DNA: TGTGCCATCAGTGAGCCCAACCGACAGGGGTTGAACGAGCAGTACTTC
V: TRBV29-1; size: .; D: .; J: TRBJ1-1; CDR3: CSVDRVMNTEAFF; DNA: TGCAGCGTTGATCGGGTAATGAACACTGAAGCTTTCTTT
V: TRBV9; size: .; D: .; J: TRBJ1-3; CDR3: CASSVGALTGNTIYF; DNA: TGTGCCAGCAGCGTAGGGGCCCTGACTGGAAACACCATATATTTT
V: TRBV19; size: .; D: .; J: TRBJ1-2; CDR3: CASSTRTEASTYGYTF; DNA: TGTGCCAGTAGTACAAGGACGGAGGCCAGCACCTATGGCTACACCTTC
V: TRBV4-1; size: .; D: .; J: TRBJ1-4; CDR3: CASSQRTGSNEKLFF; DNA: TGCGCCAGCAGCCAGCGGACGGGATCTAATGAAAAACTGTTTTTT
V: TRBV7-2; size: .; D: .; J: TRBJ1-2; CDR3: CASSLFGGANYGYTF; DNA: TGTGCCAGCAGCTTATTCGGGGGGGCGAACTATGGCTACACCTTC
V: TRBV19; size: .; D: TRBD1; J: TRBJ1-4; CDR3: CASSQGAYGEKLFF; DNA: TGTGCCAGTTCCCAGGGGGCCTATGGTGAAAAACTGTTTTTT
V: TRBV19; size: .; D: TRBD2; J: TRBJ2-1; CDR3: CASSPRGSGVYNEQFF; DNA: TGTGCCAGTAGTCCCCGGGGAAGCGGGGTCTACAATGAGCAGTTCTTC
V: TRBV19; size: .; D: TRBD2; J: TRBJ2-1; CDR3: CASSVSVLAGRSYNEQFF; DNA: TGTGCCAGTAGTGTCTCTGTCCTAGCGGGACGCTCCTACAATGAGCAGTTCTTC
V: TRBV6-5; size: .; D: .; J: TRBJ1-5; CDR3: CASSYSRNSNQPQHF; DNA: TGTGCCAGCAGTTACTCGCGGAATAGCAATCAGCCCCAGCATTTT
V: TRBV9; size: .; D: TRBD1; J: TRBJ1-1; CDR3: CASSVGYTGGTEAFF; DNA: TGTGCCAGCAGCGTGGGGTACACAGGGGGAACTGAAGCTTTCTTT
V: TRBV7-9; size: once; D: .; J: TRBJ2-2; CDR3: CASSFAGSALNTGELFF; DNA: TGTGCCAGCAGCTTTGCAGGGTCAGCCCTAAACACCGGGGAGCTGTTTTTT
V: TRBV5-5; size: .; D: TRBD1; J: TRBJ1-3; CDR3: CASSWDRFWSPGNTIYF; DNA: TGTGCCAGCAGCTGGGACAGGTTTTGGTCCCCCGGAAACACCATATATTTT
V: TRBV2; size: .; D: TRBD1; J: TRBJ1-2; CDR3: CATTGQGNYGYTF; DNA: TGTGCCACCACCGGACAGGGCAACTATGGCTACACCTTC
V: TRBV5-4; size: .; D: .; J: TRBJ1-1; CDR3: CASSATQGQSEAFF; DNA: TGTGCCAGCAGCGCGACACAGGGTCAATCTGAAGCTTTCTTT
V: TRBV2; size: once; D: .; J: TRBJ1-1; CDR3: CASSVGPLQGMNTEAFF; DNA: TGTGCCAGCAGTGTGGGCCCCTTACAGGGCATGAACACTGAAGCTTTCTTT
V: TRBV7-9; size: .; D: .; J: TRBJ2-4; CDR3: CASSRGGNLAKNIQYF; DNA: TGTGCCAGCAGCCGAGGTGGAAATCTAGCCAAAAACATTCAGTACTTC
V: TRBV10-3; size: .; D: .; J: TRBJ2-7; CDR3: CAIGWALSYEQYF; DNA: TGTGCCATCGGGTGGGCCCTTTCCTACGAGCAGTACTTC
V: TRBV7-8; size: .; D: .; J: TRBJ2-7; CDR3: CASSSQGGQYF; DNA: TGTGCCAGCAGCTCCCAGGGCGGGCAGTACTTC
V: TRBV5-4; size: .; D: .; J: TRBJ2-5; CDR3: CASSLAPQGSMETQYF; DNA: TGTGCCAGCAGCTTGGCGCCGCAGGGGTCCATGGAGACCCAGTACTTC
V: TRBV29-1; size: few; D: .; J: TRBJ1-4; CDR3: CSVLGTGEKLFF; DNA: TGCAGCGTCCTCGGAACAGGGGAAAAACTGTTTTTT
V: TRBV19; size: .; D: .; J: TRBJ1-4; CDR3: CASSAPTPGATNEKLFF; DNA: TGTGCCAGTAGTGCCCCTACTCCAGGGGCAACTAATGAAAAACTGTTTTTT
V: TRBV11-2; size: .; D: TRBD1; J: TRBJ1-1; CDR3: CASSLQGAAFF; DNA: TGTGCCAGCAGTTTACAGGGGGCAGCTTTCTTT
V: TRBV30; size: .; D: .; J: TRBJ2-7; CDR3: CAWSLSYEQYF; DNA: TGTGCCTGGAGTCTTAGCTACGAGCAGTACTTC
V: TRBV11-2; size: .; D: .; J: TRBJ1-3; CDR3: CASSWAEGPISGNTIYF; DNA: TGTGCCAGCAGCTGGGCGGAGGGACCCATCTCTGGAAACACCATATATTTT
V: TRBV5-1; size: .; D: TRBD1; J: TRBJ2-3; CDR3: CASSPGQGEDTQYF; DNA: TGCGCCAGCAGCCCCGGACAGGGAGAAGATACGCAGTATTTT
V: TRBV19; size: .; D: .; J: TRBJ1-1; CDR3: CASSIDRPGGATEAFF; DNA: TGTGCCAGTAGTATAGATCGTCCGGGCGGGGCCACTGAAGCTTTCTTT
V: TRBV19; size: .; D: TRBD2; J: TRBJ2-5; CDR3: CASSGGAGRETQYF; DNA: TGTGCCAGTAGCGGGGGGGCCGGGCGGGAGACCCAGTACTTC
V: TRBV5-8; size: few; D: TRBD1; J: TRBJ1-5; CDR3: CASSLTTGGRFRQPQHF; DNA: TGTGCCAGCAGCTTAACGACAGGGGGCCGATTTCGTCAGCCCCAGCATTTT
V: TRBV10-3; size: .; D: TRBD2; J: TRBJ2-3; CDR3: CAISGRTSGTLTDTQYF; DNA: TGTGCCATCAGTGGCCGGACTAGCGGGACTCTCACAGATACGCAGTATTTT
V: TRBV7-3; size: .; D: .; J: TRBJ2-3; CDR3: CASSLLRVADTQYF; DNA: TGTGCCAGCAGCTTATTGAGAGTAGCAGATACGCAGTATTTT
V: TRBV1; size: .; D: .; J: TRBJ2-7; CDR3: CTSSQVRIAEQYF; DNA: TGCACCAGCAGCCAAGTGCGGATAGCCGAGCAGTACTTC